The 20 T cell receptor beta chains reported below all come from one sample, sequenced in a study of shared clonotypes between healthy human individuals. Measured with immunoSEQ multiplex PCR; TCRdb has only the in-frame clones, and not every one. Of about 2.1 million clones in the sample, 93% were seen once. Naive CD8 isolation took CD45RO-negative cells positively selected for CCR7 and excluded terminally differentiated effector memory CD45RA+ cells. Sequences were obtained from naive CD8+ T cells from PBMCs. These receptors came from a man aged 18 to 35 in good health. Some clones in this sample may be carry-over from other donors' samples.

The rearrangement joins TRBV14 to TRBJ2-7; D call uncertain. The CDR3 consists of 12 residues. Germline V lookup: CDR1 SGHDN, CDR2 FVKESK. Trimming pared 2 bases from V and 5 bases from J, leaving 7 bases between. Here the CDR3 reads CASSQNSDEQYF. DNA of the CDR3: TGTGCCAGCAGCCAAAACTCAGACGAGCAGTACTTC.

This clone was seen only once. In nucleotides, the CDR3 is TGTGCCAGCAGTTCGAATTGGGAGAGGAGCACCGGGGAGCTGTTTTTT. Amino acid sequence: CASSSNWERSTGELFF. The rearrangement links TRBV28 to TRBJ2-2; D perhaps matches TRBD2 (5 bases). The germline CDR1 and CDR2 sequences are MDHEN and SYDVKM. V gave up 4 bases and J gave up 4 bases, with 16 bases separating them. This CDR3 region has 16 residues.

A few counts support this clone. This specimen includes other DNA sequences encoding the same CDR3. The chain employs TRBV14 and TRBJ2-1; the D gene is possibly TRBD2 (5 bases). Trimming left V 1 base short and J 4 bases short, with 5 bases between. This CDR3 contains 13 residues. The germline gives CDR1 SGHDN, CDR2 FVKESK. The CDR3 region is CASSQGLYNEQFF. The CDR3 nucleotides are TGTGCCAGCAGCCAAGGACTATACAATGAGCAGTTCTTC.

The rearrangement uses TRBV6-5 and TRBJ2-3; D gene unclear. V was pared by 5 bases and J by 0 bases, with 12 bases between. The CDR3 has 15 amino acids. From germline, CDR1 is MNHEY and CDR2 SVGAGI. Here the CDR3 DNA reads TGTGCCAGCAGTCCGGACGTAACTAGCACAGATACGCAGTATTTT. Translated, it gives CASSPDVTSTDTQYF.

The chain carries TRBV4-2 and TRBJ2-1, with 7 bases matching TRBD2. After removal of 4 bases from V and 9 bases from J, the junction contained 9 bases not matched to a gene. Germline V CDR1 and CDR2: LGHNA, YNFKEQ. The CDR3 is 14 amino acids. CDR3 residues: CASSPLRGDGEQFF. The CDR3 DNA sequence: TGTGCCAGCAGCCCCCTTCGGGGGGATGGTGAGCAGTTCTTC.

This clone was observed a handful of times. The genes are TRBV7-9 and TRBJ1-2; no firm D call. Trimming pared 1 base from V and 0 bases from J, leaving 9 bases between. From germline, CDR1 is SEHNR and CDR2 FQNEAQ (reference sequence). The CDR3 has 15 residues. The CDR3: CASSLEFPTNYGYTF. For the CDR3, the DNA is TGTGCCAGCAGCTTAGAATTTCCCACTAACTATGGCTACACCTTC.

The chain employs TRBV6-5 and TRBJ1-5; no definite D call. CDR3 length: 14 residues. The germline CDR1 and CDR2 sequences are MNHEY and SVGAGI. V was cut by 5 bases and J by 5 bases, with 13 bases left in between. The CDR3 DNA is TGTGCCAGCAGTCCTACTACAGAAGATCAGCCCCAGCATTTT. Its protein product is CASSPTTEDQPQHF.

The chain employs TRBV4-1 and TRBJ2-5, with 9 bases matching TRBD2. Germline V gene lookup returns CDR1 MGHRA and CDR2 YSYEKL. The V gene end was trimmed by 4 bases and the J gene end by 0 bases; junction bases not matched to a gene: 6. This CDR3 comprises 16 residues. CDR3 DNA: TGCGCCAGCAGCCGAGACCGACTAGCGGACCAAGAGACCCAGTACTTC. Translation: CASSRDRLADQETQYF.

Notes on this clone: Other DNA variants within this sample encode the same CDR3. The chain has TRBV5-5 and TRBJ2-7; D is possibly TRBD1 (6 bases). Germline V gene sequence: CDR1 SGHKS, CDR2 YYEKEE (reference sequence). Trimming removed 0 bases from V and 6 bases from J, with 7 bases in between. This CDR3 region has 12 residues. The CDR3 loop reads CASSLGRGEQYF. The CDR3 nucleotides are TGTGCCAGCAGCTTGGGCAGGGGCGAGCAGTACTTC.

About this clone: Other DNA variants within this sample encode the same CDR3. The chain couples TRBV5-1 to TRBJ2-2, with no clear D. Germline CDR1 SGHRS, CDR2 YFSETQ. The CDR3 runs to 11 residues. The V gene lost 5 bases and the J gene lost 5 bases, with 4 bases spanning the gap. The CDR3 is CASSSTGELFF. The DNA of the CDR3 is TGCGCCAGCAGTTCTACCGGGGAGCTGTTTTTT.

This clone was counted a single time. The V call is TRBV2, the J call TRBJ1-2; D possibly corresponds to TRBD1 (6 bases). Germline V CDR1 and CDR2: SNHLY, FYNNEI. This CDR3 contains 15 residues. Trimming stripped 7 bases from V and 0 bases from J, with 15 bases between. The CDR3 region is CASIRDTITNYGYTF. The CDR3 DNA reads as TGTGCCAGCATCAGGGACACCATAACTAACTATGGCTACACCTTC.

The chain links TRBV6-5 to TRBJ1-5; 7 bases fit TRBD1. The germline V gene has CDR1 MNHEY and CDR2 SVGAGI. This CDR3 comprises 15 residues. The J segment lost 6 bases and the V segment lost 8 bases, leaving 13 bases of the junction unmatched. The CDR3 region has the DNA TGTGCCAGCCATCCCACGACAGGGAGGGGTCAGCCCCAGCATTTT. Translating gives CASHPTTGRGQPQHF.

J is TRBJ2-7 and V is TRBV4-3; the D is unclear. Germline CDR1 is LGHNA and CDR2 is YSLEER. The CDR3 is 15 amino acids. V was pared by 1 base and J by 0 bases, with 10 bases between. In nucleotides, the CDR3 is TGCGCCAGCAGCCAAGGTGTACCTTACTCCTACGAGCAGTACTTC. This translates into CASSQGVPYSYEQYF.

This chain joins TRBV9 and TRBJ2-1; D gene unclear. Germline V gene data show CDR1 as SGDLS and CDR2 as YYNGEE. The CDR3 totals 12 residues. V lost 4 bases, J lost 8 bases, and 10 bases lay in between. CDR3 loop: CASSPPTDEQFF. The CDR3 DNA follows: TGTGCCAGCAGCCCGCCAACGGATGAGCAGTTCTTC.

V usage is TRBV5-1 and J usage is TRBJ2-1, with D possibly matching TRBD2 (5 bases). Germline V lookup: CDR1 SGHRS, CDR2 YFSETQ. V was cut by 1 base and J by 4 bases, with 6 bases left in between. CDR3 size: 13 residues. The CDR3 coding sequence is TGCGCCAGCAGCTTGTGGGAGTACAATGAGCAGTTCTTC. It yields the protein CASSLWEYNEQFF.

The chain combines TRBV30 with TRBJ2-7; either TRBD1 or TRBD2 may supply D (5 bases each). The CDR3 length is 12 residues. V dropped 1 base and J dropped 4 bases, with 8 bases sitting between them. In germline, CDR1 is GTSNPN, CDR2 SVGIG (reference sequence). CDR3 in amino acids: CAWSDGGYEQYF. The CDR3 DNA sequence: TGTGCCTGGAGTGATGGGGGATACGAGCAGTACTTC.

As DNA, the CDR3 is TGTGCCAGCAGCCTAGGACAGACCTCTGGAAACACCATATATTTT. It codes for CASSLGQTSGNTIYF. This chain joins TRBV5-8 and TRBJ1-3, with D possibly TRBD1 on 6 matching bases. The CDR3 spans 15 residues. Trimming stripped 4 bases from V and 0 bases from J, with 11 bases between. In germline, CDR1 is SGHTS, CDR2 YDEGEE.

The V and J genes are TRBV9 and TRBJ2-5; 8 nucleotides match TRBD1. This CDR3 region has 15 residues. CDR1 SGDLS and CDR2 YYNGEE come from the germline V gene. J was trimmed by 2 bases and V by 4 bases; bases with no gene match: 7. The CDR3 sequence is CASSYRGDAQETQYF. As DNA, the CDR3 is TGTGCCAGCAGCTACAGGGGGGACGCTCAAGAGACCCAGTACTTC.

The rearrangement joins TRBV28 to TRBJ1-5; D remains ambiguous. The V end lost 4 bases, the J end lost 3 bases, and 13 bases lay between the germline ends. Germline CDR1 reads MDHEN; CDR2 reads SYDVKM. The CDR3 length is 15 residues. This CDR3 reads CASSWIGSPNQPQHF. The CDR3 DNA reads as TGTGCCAGCAGTTGGATCGGCAGTCCCAATCAGCCCCAGCATTTT.

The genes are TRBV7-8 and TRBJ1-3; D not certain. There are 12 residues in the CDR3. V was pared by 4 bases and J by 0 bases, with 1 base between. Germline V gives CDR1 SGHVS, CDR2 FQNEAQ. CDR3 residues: CASSYSGNTIYF. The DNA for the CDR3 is TGTGCCAGCAGCTACTCTGGAAACACCATATATTTT.